This T cell receptor beta chain is drawn from a study of blood T cell repertoires in COVID-19. Original processing methods: Cell counts per sample came from amplifying reference gene primers. Libraries were prepared by immunoSEQ multiplex PCR; TCRdb keeps only in-frame clonotypes and omits some of them. The V and J calls and clone size were taken over from that table, and D and trimming were inferred from the DNA. The repertoire holds tens of thousands of clones, roughly 86% seen once, with 59% in the top ten. This CDR3 has 14 residues. V lost 2 bases, J lost 5 bases, and 8 bases lay in between. Germline V lookup: CDR1 SGDLS, CDR2 YYNGEE.

The material sequenced was peripheral blood. The rearrangement uses TRBV9 and TRBJ1-6; no clear D. This receptor was identified in a man between 65 and 79 years old with acute or convalescent COVID-19. This chain's CDR3 is CASSVNPDNSPLHF. The CDR3 coding sequence is TGTGCCAGCAGCGTTAATCCAGATAATTCACCCCTCCACTTT.